These 32 T cell receptor beta chains originate from one sample sequenced in a study of shared clonotypes between healthy human individuals. The method was immunoSEQ multiplex PCR; TCRdb's version includes in-frame clones alone and lacks a portion of them. The sample carries about a million clones, about 74% recorded once. The sequenced material came from memory CD4+ T cells sorted from blood. The subset was: CD45RA-negative fraction. All receptors come from a man younger than 30 in good health.

The V gene is TRBV4-1, the J gene TRBJ1-3, with 7 bases matching TRBD1. The CDR3 totals 18 residues. Germline V lookup: CDR1 MGHRA, CDR2 YSYEKL. The ends lost 0 bases at V and 4 bases at J; junction bases unmatched: 12. The CDR3 nucleotides are TGCGCCAGCAGCCAAGAGAGATCGGGGACAGCTTACGGAAACACCATATATTTT. Its protein is CASSQERSGTAYGNTIYF.

The chain has TRBV5-4 and TRBJ2-3, with D possibly matching TRBD2 (6 bases). Germline lookup yields CDR1 SGHNT and CDR2 YYREEE (reference sequence). Trimming removed 5 bases at V and 5 bases at J, with 12 bases between. This CDR3 is 13 amino acids long. CDR3 sequence: CASREGMGDTQYF. The DNA for the CDR3 is TGTGCCAGCAGGGAGGGCATGGGAGATACGCAGTATTTT.

The chain links TRBV5-1 to TRBJ2-2; no clear D gene. V lost 1 base and J 6 bases, leaving 4 bases between the germline ends. The germline V gene has CDR1 SGHRS and CDR2 YFSETQ. CDR3 length equals 12 residues. The chain's CDR3 is CASSLISGELFF. CDR3 in DNA: TGCGCCAGCAGCTTGATTTCCGGGGAGCTGTTTTTT.

This clone has a count of ten or more. This chain uses TRBV6-1 with TRBJ1-2, with a possible D match to TRBD1 (5 bases). V was pared by 1 base and J by 4 bases, with 7 bases between. Germline loops: CDR1 MNHNS, CDR2 SASEGT. This CDR3 has 13 residues. CDR3 amino acids: CASSEDGTYGYTF. The CDR3 DNA is TGTGCCAGCAGTGAAGACGGGACCTATGGCTACACCTTC.

This clone appeared once. The rearrangement joins TRBV6-5 to TRBJ2-1; possibly TRBD2 for D (6 bases). The CDR3 has 16 residues. Germline loops: CDR1 MNHEY, CDR2 SVGAGI. Trimming stripped 4 bases from V and 2 bases from J, with 15 bases between. DNA for the CDR3: TGTGCCAGCAGTTCCCTCGATGCGGGAACCTACAATGAGCAGTTCTTC. Residues: CASSSLDAGTYNEQFF.

The chain employs TRBV11-3 and TRBJ2-3; 9 bases are shared with TRBD2. Germline CDR1 reads SGHNT; CDR2 reads YENEEA. J lost 5 bases, V lost 4 bases, and 13 bases had no gene match. The CDR3 is 17 residues long. The CDR3 nucleotides read TGTGCCAGCAGCTCTGGGGAGTGGCGGGGGGGGCAAGATACGCAGTATTTT. Protein: CASSSGEWRGGQDTQYF.

The J gene is TRBJ1-1, the V gene TRBV6-5; the D gene is possibly TRBD1 (6 bases). The CDR3 loop spans 14 amino acids. Between the trimmed V and J ends, which lost 6 bases and 10 bases, there was a span of 21 bases. From germline, CDR1 is MNHEY and CDR2 SVGAGI. CDR3: CASSEPHRDPRAFF. In DNA, the CDR3 is TGTGCCAGCAGCGAACCCCACAGGGACCCTAGAGCTTTCTTT.

This clone was seen a handful of times. V usage is TRBV18 and J usage is TRBJ2-7, with D perhaps TRBD1 (5 bases). The CDR3 is made up of 11 amino acids. Trimming took 6 bases from V and 5 from J, leaving 8 bases between them. Germline CDR1 reads KGHSH; CDR2 reads LQKENI. CDR3 bases: TGTGCCAGCTCCCGACAGAACGAGCAGTACTTC. Protein sequence: CASSRQNEQYF.

The rearrangement joins TRBV12-5 to TRBJ2-2, with D hard to call. The germline V gene has CDR1 LGHNT and CDR2 FRNRAP. V was shortened by 2 bases and J by 5 bases, with 9 bases between the two germline ends. The CDR3 has 14 residues. The CDR3 protein is CASGLYGETGELFF. DNA for the CDR3: TGTGCTAGTGGTTTGTACGGCGAGACCGGGGAGCTGTTTTTT.

V usage is TRBV9 and J usage is TRBJ2-1; no reliable D call. CDR3 length equals 16 residues. CDR1 SGDLS and CDR2 YYNGEE come from the germline V gene. With 4 bases removed from V and 5 bases from J, the gap between germline ends came to 19 bases. CDR3 DNA: TGTGCCAGCAGCCCCCTTCTTGGGATTACCCACAATGAGCAGTTCTTC. It yields the protein CASSPLLGITHNEQFF. The variable domain in full, with the rest retrieved from reference TRBV9 and TRBJ2-1, is DSGVTQTPKHLITATGQRVTLRCSPRSGDLSVYWYQQSLDQGLQFLIQYYNGEERAKGNILERFSAQQFPDLHSELNLSSLELGDSALYFCASSPLLGITHNEQFFGPGTRLTVL.

CDR3 residues: CASSLAGKNIQYF. The CDR3 nucleotides read TGTGCCAGCAGCTTGGCGGGGAAAAACATTCAGTACTTC. The gene calls are TRBV5-6 and TRBJ2-4, with TRBD2 as a possible D gene (5 bases). Germline CDR1 SGHDT, CDR2 YYEEEE. V gave up 0 bases and J gave up 4 bases, with 5 bases separating them. The CDR3 spans 13 residues. Full variable domain (outside the CDR3, taken from reference TRBV5-6 and TRBJ2-4): DAGVTQSPTHLIKTRGQQVTLRCSPKSGHDTVSWYQQALGQGPQFIFQYYEEEERQRGNFPDRFSGHQFPNYSSELNVNALLLGDSALYLCASSLAGKNIQYFGAGTRLSVL.

Details on this clone: Other nucleotide sequences in the sample specify the same CDR3. CDR3 amino acids: CASSLDRVDGYTF. The CDR3 nucleotides read TGTGCCAGCAGCTTAGACAGGGTGGATGGCTACACCTTC. The chain couples TRBV11-2 to TRBJ1-2; D might be TRBD1 (5 bases). The CDR3 runs 13 residues. Germline values: CDR1 SGHAT, CDR2 FQNNGV. V gave up 0 bases and J gave up 6 bases, with 8 bases separating them. Combining the CDR3 with reference TRBV11-2 and TRBJ1-2 gives the whole variable domain EAGVAQSPRYKIIEKRQSVAFWCNPISGHATLYWYQQILGQGPKLLIQFQNNGVVDDSQLPKDRFSAERLKGVDSTLKIQPAKLEDSAVYLCASSLDRVDGYTFGSGTRLTVV.

This clone appeared a few times. The gene calls are TRBV30 and TRBJ1-2, with 7 bases fitting TRBD1. Germline V CDR1 and CDR2: GTSNPN, SVGIG (reference sequence). The trim removed 5 bases at V and 7 bases at J, leaving 1 base unmatched. This CDR3 is built from 10 residues. The CDR3 coding sequence is TGTGCCTGGGGACAGGTTGGCTACACCTTC. As protein: CAWGQVGYTF.

This clone was seen more than once but under ten times. The chain carries TRBV6-6 and TRBJ2-2; D possibly corresponds to TRBD2 (5 bases). Germline CDR1 reads MNHNY; CDR2 reads SVGAGI (reference sequence). The CDR3 is made up of 16 amino acids. V shed 6 bases and J shed 4 bases, with 18 bases lying between them. CDR3 in amino acids: CASRPGSSGSTGELFF. The CDR3 DNA follows: TGTGCCAGCAGGCCCGGGTCTTCTGGGAGCACCGGGGAGCTGTTTTTT.

The rearrangement joins TRBV7-8 to TRBJ2-3; 9 bases align to TRBD2. This CDR3 is built from 15 residues. J gave up 0 bases and V 4 bases, and 2 bases lay outside the gene matches. The V gene's germline CDR1 is SGHVS and CDR2 FQNEAQ. The CDR3 protein is CASSSSGKSTDTQYF. The CDR3 bases are TGTGCCAGCAGCTCTAGCGGGAAGAGCACAGATACGCAGTATTTT.

This clone has a handful of counts. Here the CDR3 DNA reads TGTGCCAGCAGCCAATCTAGCGGGAGGGCTCTAGAGCAGTACTTC. Amino acid sequence: CASSQSSGRALEQYF. The chain links TRBV25-1 to TRBJ2-7, with TRBD2 identical over 12 bases. The germline V gene encodes CDR1 MGHDK and CDR2 SYGVNS. The length of the CDR3 is 15 residues. Trimming removed 6 bases from V and 7 bases from J; junction bases left unmatched: 10.

This clone has only one observation. The chain recombines TRBV7-2 with TRBJ1-1; 10 bases are a match to TRBD1. The junction had 11 bases not matched to a gene; V was cut back by 5 bases and J by 5 bases. The germline V gene encodes CDR1 SGHTA and CDR2 FQGNSA. This CDR3 spans 16 amino acids. CDR3 in amino acids: CASSPETGGMRTEAFF. CDR3 nucleotide sequence: TGTGCCAGCAGCCCAGAGACAGGGGGCATGAGGACTGAAGCTTTCTTT.

V and J are TRBV7-2 and TRBJ2-4, with a tentative D call TRBD2 (6 bases). The germline V and J ends were trimmed by 1 base and 8 bases, with 15 bases remaining between them. Germline V lookup: CDR1 SGHTA, CDR2 FQGNSA. The CDR3 spans 15 residues. The CDR3 coding sequence is TGTGCCAGCAGCTTAGAAACGACTAGTTCTCACATTCAGTACTTC. It is translated as CASSLETTSSHIQYF.

This sequence joins TRBV10-2 and TRBJ1-3; D remains unclear. The CDR3 extends over 14 amino acids. V lost 3 bases and J lost 2, with 8 bases in between. Germline CDR1 is WSHSY and CDR2 is SAAADI. The CDR3 is CASSDRTAGNTIYF. Written as DNA, the CDR3 is TGCGCCAGCAGTGATAGGACCGCTGGAAACACCATATATTTT.

The chain's CDR3 is CASSPILPYF. The DNA for the CDR3 is TGTGCCAGCAGTCCAATACTTCCGTACTTC. This chain uses TRBV27 with TRBJ2-7; D gene uncertain. This CDR3 is built from 10 residues. Germline V gene sequence: CDR1 MNHEY, CDR2 SMNVEV (reference sequence). Trimming cost V 5 bases and J 12 bases, with 11 bases left between them.

The chain has TRBV10-2 and TRBJ2-5; perhaps TRBD1 as D (6 bases). The assigned J gene may be wrong: the sequence end matches TRBJ2-7 better. The CDR3 is 15 amino acids. CDR1 WSHSY and CDR2 SAAADI come from the germline V gene. Written as DNA, the CDR3 is TGCGCCAGCAGTCCCCTCAGGGGTACCTCCTACGAGCAGTACTTC. Amino acids: CASSPLRGTSYEQYF.

The rearrangement links TRBV14 to TRBJ2-3; D is possibly TRBD1 or TRBD2 (5 bases each). V shed 4 bases and J shed 1 base, with 15 bases lying between them. Germline V gene lookup returns CDR1 SGHDN and CDR2 FVKESK. This CDR3 region has 16 residues. The CDR3 sequence: CASSPGTSRGTDTQYF. For the CDR3, the DNA is TGTGCCAGCAGCCCGGGGACCAGCCGTGGCACAGATACGCAGTATTTT.

The sample holds one count of this clone. V is TRBV6-4 and J is TRBJ1-3; 9 positions agree with TRBD1. Looked up from germline, CDR1 is MRHNA and CDR2 is SNTAGT. The trim removed 7 bases at V and 4 bases at J, leaving 14 bases unmatched. This CDR3 is 17 amino acids long. The CDR3 nucleotides read TGTGCCAGCACCCTCGGACAGGGGTCTGTTTCCGGAAACACCATATATTTT. The encoded protein is CASTLGQGSVSGNTIYF.

The chain uses TRBV9 and TRBJ2-2; D unclear. Germline assignment: CDR1 SGDLS and CDR2 YYNGEE. Between the trimmed V and J ends, which lost 0 bases and 1 base, there was a span of 7 bases. This CDR3 has 15 amino acids. The CDR3 loop is CASSVGTGNTGELFF. Here the CDR3 DNA reads TGTGCCAGCAGCGTAGGTACGGGGAACACCGGGGAGCTGTTTTTT.

As regards this clone: Distinct nucleotide sequences in the sample also encode this CDR3. The V and J genes are TRBV18 and TRBJ2-2; D unclear. The ends were cut back, 3 bases at V and 6 bases at J, with 8 bases in the middle. CDR1 is KGHSH, CDR2 LQKENI, per germline. CDR3 length: 13 amino acids. This CDR3 reads CASSPLRAGELFF. CDR3 DNA: TGTGCCAGCTCACCCTTAAGGGCCGGGGAGCTGTTTTTT.

The CDR3 region is CASSPRDIYGYTF. The CDR3 region has the DNA TGCGCCAGCAGCCCCCGGGACATCTATGGCTACACCTTC. The chain joins TRBV5-1 to TRBJ1-2; TRBD1 is a possible D gene (6 bases). CDR1 and CDR2 (germline): SGHRS, YFSETQ. Trimming removed 4 bases from V and 4 bases from J, with 11 bases in between. This CDR3 spans 13 amino acids. Supplemented by reference TRBV5-1 and TRBJ1-2, the full variable domain reads KAGVTQTPRYLIKTRGQQVTLSCSPISGHRSVSWYQQTPGQGLQFLFEYFSETQRNKGNFPGRFSGRQFSNSRSEMNVSTLELGDSALYLCASSPRDIYGYTFGSGTRLTVV.

This clone was seen more than once but under ten times. The V gene is TRBV10-1, the J gene TRBJ2-3; D gene uncertain. With 4 bases removed from V and 6 bases from J, the gap between germline ends came to 5 bases. The germline V gene has CDR1 WNHNN and CDR2 SYGVQD (reference sequence). This CDR3 has 11 residues. DNA for the CDR3: TGCGCCAGCAGTGCGGGCGATACGCAGTATTTT. Its translation: CASSAGDTQYF.

This chain uses TRBV5-1 with TRBJ2-2; D may correspond to TRBD1 or TRBD2 (6 bases each). The germline V and J ends were trimmed by 6 bases and 4 bases, with 16 bases remaining between them. CDR1 SGHRS and CDR2 YFSETQ come from the germline V gene. The CDR3 is 15 amino acids. CDR3 protein: CASTPGGQSTGELFF. For the CDR3, the DNA is TGCGCCAGCACCCCCGGGGGCCAATCCACCGGGGAGCTGTTTTTT.

Comments on this clone: A far larger clone is one base from this, pointing to a likely read error. Other nucleotide sequences in the sample specify the same CDR3. The chain's CDR3 is CASSPIPRGQGVSVEQYF. CDR3 nucleotides: TGTGCCAGCAGCCCCATCCCACGTGGACAGGGGGTTTCAGTCGAGCAGTACTTC. The chain combines TRBV7-8 with TRBJ2-7, with 10 nucleotides matching TRBD1. Per the germline V gene, CDR1 is SGHVS and CDR2 is FQNEAQ. V was clipped by 5 bases and J by 6 bases; unmatched bases: 19. CDR3 size: 18 residues.

The chain uses TRBV4-1 and TRBJ2-1, with D perhaps assigned TRBD1 or TRBD2 (5 bases each). Per the germline V gene, CDR1 is MGHRA and CDR2 is YSYEKL. The CDR3 consists of 17 residues. V was clipped by 0 bases and J by 8 bases, with 20 bases between them. DNA for the CDR3: TGCGCCAGCAGCCAAGATGGGACCGGATCTTTTGCGGATGAGCAGTTCTTC. Its translation is CASSQDGTGSFADEQFF.

J is TRBJ1-3 and V is TRBV15; D is undetermined. Germline loops: CDR1 LNHNV, CDR2 YYDKDF (reference sequence). V lost 5 bases and J 4 bases, leaving 12 bases between the germline ends. This CDR3 spans 14 amino acids. CDR3 sequence reads: CATSPGSQGNTIYF. DNA of the CDR3: TGTGCCACCAGCCCCGGGAGCCAAGGAAACACCATATATTTT.

The rearrangement joins TRBV12-2 to TRBJ1-5. TRBV12-2 is recorded as a pseudogene. CDR3 length: 17 residues. As DNA, the CDR3 is TGTGCAAGTCGCGCTGAACTTGGACGGCTTCCCAATCAGCCCCAGCATTTT. Translation gives CASRAELGRLPNQPQHF.